This T cell receptor (beta chain) was sequenced for a study of molecular identifiers for immune sequencing clone quantification. Germline values: CDR1 SGHRS, CDR2 YFSETQ. The CDR3 is made up of 13 amino acids. This clonotype has more than one count but fewer than ten. The junction differs from germline at one of its ends, possibly a read error. MiXCR, applied by TCRdb to the PCR reads, yields one record per CDR3 protein. This sample has approximately 500,000 distinct CDR3 sequences; about 25% occur once, and the top ten carry around 0.8%. This chain uses TRBV5-1 with TRBJ2-7; no firm D call. The TCR originated in a human donor in good health. Some libraries in this study had Jurkat cell RNA spiked in. Sample: naive CD8+ T cells from blood, with Jurkat cell RNA spiked in. The subset denotes: FACS-sorted CD8+CD4-CCR7+CD45RA+ naive T cells. The CDR3 bases are TGCGCCAGCAGCACGTCGGCTGCCTACAAGCAGTACTTC. It is translated as CASSTSAAYKQYF.